The 3 T cell receptor beta chains below all came from one sample that was sequenced in a study of blood T cell repertoires in COVID-19. Repertoires were generated with immunoSEQ multiplex PCR, while TCRdb's copy carries only in-frame clones and drops some. The data show some 260,000 clones, about 89% seen once. Material: PBMCs or T cells enriched from blood (not recorded which). The receptors were gathered from a man aged 40-50 years who had recovered from COVID-19.

This chain uses TRBV11-3 with TRBJ2-5; 11 bases line up with TRBD2. The V gene end was trimmed by 1 base and the J gene end by 4 bases; junction bases not matched to a gene: 2. The CDR3 runs to 15 residues. From germline, CDR1 is SGHNT and CDR2 YENEEA. CDR3 region: CASSLGGLAAETQYF. In nucleotides, the CDR3 is TGTGCCAGCAGCTTAGGGGGACTAGCGGCAGAGACCCAGTACTTC. Full variable domain (remainder filled in from reference TRBV11-3 and TRBJ2-5): EAGVVQSPRYKIIEKKQPVAFWCNPISGHNTLYWYLQNLGQGPELLIRYENEEAVDDSQLPKDRFSAERLKGVDSTLKIQPAELGDSAVYLCASSLGGLAAETQYFGPGTRLLVL.

V is TRBV19 and J is TRBJ1-1; possibly TRBD1 for D (5 bases). V lost 4 bases and J lost 1, with 10 bases in between. Germline V lookup: CDR1 LNHDA, CDR2 SQIVND (reference sequence). This CDR3 region has 14 residues. Here the CDR3 reads CASSSNTGNTEAFF. The CDR3 DNA reads as TGTGCCAGTAGTAGCAATACAGGGAACACTGAAGCTTTCTTT.

This rearrangement joins TRBV4-3 to TRBJ1-5; perhaps TRBD1 as D (5 bases). Germline CDR1 LGHNA, CDR2 YSLEER. The V end was cut by 0 bases, the J end by 4 bases, with 10 bases between. This CDR3 contains 15 residues. The CDR3 DNA reads TGCGCCAGCAGCCAAGATCGAGACAGTAATCAGCCCCAGCATTTT. It translates to CASSQDRDSNQPQHF.